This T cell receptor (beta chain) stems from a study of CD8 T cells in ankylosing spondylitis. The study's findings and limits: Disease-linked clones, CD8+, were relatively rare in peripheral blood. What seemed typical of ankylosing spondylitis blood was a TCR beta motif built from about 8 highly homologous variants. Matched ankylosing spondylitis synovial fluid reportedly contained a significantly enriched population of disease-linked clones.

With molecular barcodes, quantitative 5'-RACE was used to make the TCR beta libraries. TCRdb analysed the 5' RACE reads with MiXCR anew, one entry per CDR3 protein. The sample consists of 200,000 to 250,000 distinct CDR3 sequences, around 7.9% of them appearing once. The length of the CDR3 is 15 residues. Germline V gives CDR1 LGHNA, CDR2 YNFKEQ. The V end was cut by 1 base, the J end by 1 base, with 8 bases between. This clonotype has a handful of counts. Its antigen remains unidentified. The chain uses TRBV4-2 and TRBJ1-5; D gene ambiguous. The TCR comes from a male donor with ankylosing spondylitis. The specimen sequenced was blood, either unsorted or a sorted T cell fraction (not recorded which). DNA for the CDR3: TGTGCCAGCAGCCAAGGCCTCAACAGCAATCAGCCCCAGCATTTT. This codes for CASSQGLNSNQPQHF.